The 8 T cell receptor beta chains below come from one sample, sequenced in a study of T cell responses to AZD1222 COVID-19 vaccine. Profiled with immunoSEQ multiplex PCR; TCRdb holds only in-frame clones, not every one. The profile shows tens of thousands of clones, roughly 90% of them singletons. The sequencing here drew on peripheral blood, taken 28 days after the second AZD1222 dose. The receptors derive from an adult who received the AZD1222 COVID-19 vaccine.

The chain is built from TRBV6-6 and TRBJ1-1; D is perhaps TRBD1 (5 bases). The germline V gene encodes CDR1 MNHNY and CDR2 SVGAGI (reference sequence). This CDR3 is built from 14 residues. V gave up 2 bases and J gave up 1 base, with 8 bases separating them. CDR3 bases: TGTGCCAGCAGTTACGGGACGGGGAACACTGAAGCTTTCTTT. It specifies CASSYGTGNTEAFF.

Details on this clone: The junction and the germline gene differ at one end; a read error may be behind it. This chain joins TRBV6-5 and TRBJ1-3; 8 bases line up with TRBD1. The CDR3 is 15 residues long. The germline V gene has CDR1 MNHEY and CDR2 SVGAGI. The CDR3 DNA is TGTGCCAGCAGTATCAGGGGGCAGTCTGCAAACACCATATATTTT. This gives the protein CASSIRGQSANTIYF.

The chain links TRBV5-1 to TRBJ2-1; the match to TRBD1 covers 8 bases. The germline V gene encodes CDR1 SGHRS and CDR2 YFSETQ. This CDR3 region has 15 residues. Trimming cost V 0 bases and J 11 bases; bases outside gene matches: 10. The CDR3 region has the DNA TGCGCCAGCAGCTTGGAATCAGGGGGCTATGATAAGCAGTTCTTC. It yields the protein CASSLESGGYDKQFF.

The rearrangement uses TRBV19 and TRBJ1-4; D remains unclear. This CDR3 comprises 14 residues. Germline CDR1 reads LNHDA; CDR2 reads SQIVND (reference sequence). V was shortened by 6 bases and J by 4 bases, with 12 bases between the two germline ends. The CDR3 region is CASRPTHVNEKLFF. The CDR3 DNA sequence: TGTGCCAGTAGGCCGACACACGTTAATGAAAAACTGTTTTTT.

V gene TRBV29-1 combines with J gene TRBJ2-1, with 7 bases fitting TRBD2. CDR1 is SQVTM, CDR2 ANQGSEA, per germline. The CDR3 runs 15 residues. The V and J ends lost 6 bases and 6 bases, in that order; junction bases with no gene match: 14. The DNA for the CDR3 is TGCAGCGTCGCCACGCCGACTAGCAGTGGCAATGAGCAGTTCTTC. This codes for CSVATPTSSGNEQFF.

This chain links TRBV19 with TRBJ1-1; TRBD1 agrees at 8 bases. V dropped 11 bases and J dropped 5; count of bases not matched to a gene: 10. The CDR3 runs 13 residues. Germline CDR1 and CDR2: LNHDA and SQIVND (reference sequence). CDR3 region: CASELQGGTEAFF. Written as DNA, the CDR3 is TGTGCCTCCGAGCTACAGGGGGGGACTGAAGCTTTCTTT.

V and J are TRBV2 and TRBJ2-7; 9 bases are a match to TRBD1. CDR3 size: 11 residues. CDR1 and CDR2 (germline): SNHLY, FYNNEI. The ends lost 5 bases at V and 9 bases at J; junction bases unmatched: 2. CDR3 DNA sequence: TGTGCCAGCAGTCCACAGGGGGCGCAGTACTTC. Its protein product is CASSPQGAQYF.

The chain combines TRBV19 with TRBJ1-6; D might be TRBD1 (6 bases). Trimming took off 5 bases at V and 7 bases at J, with 18 bases between the two ends. In germline, CDR1 is LNHDA, CDR2 SQIVND (reference sequence). The CDR3 is made up of 16 amino acids. CDR3 nucleotide sequence: TGTGCCAGTAGTGTTGACACGGTCGGGGGCAATTCACCCCTCCACTTT. It yields the protein CASSVDTVGGNSPLHF.